Detailed here is one T cell receptor beta chain. This receptor's antigen is unknown. No much larger clone is present one base from it, and per-base qualities are unavailable. The data are from a study of blood T cell repertoires in COVID-19 (dated by TCRdb to the early 2020s). With regard to the full study: Samples from collaborators originated in the United States, Italy and Spain and spanned both the acute and convalescent phases of COVID-19. Where available, HLA class I and class II types were obtained from metadata supplied by the sample provider rather than from assay-based typing. The samples were drawn from the first 160 participants of the ongoing ImmuneRACE study and from 1,254 subjects provided by 6 global collaborators. Sample metadata almost always included a de-identified subject ID, COVID-19 status, age in years and sex. The repertoires were made available in a free public database intended to serve as a resource for research on the immune response to SARS-CoV-2. The material from the prospective study consisted of cDNA or gDNA derived from T cells, B-cell-depleted T cells, or PBMCs. The dataset comprised deeply sampled blood TCRbeta repertoires from subjects exposed to, actively infected with, or recovered from COVID-19.

The immunoSEQ Assay, a bias-controlled multiplex PCR, was used to amplify TCRbeta CDR3 regions from genomic DNA. In the source study's methods: Nucleated cell counts per sample were estimated from amplification of reference gene primers within the assay. Sequence reads were collapsed and filtered to measure the absolute abundance of every unique TCRbeta CDR3 rearrangement. For each sample, productive Simpson clonality was calculated as the square root of Simpson's diversity index over productive rearrangements. The table was pulled from immuneACCESS by TCRdb, which kept in-frame rearrangements only. Such tables lose some clones; where checked, under half of the loss comes from unresolved V genes, and the rest has no known cause. For V, J and clone size, that table is used; D and trimming come from the DNA. A total of about 280,000 clones appear in this sample, roughly 86% of them only once. About 8.6% of the sample is held by the ten biggest clonotypes.

Here is what the overall study found, with its caveats: The amount of clinical and demographic metadata varied by source and participant and was provided uncurated.

Each collaborating institution followed its own protocols to collect whole blood in K2EDTA tubes. Collaborator samples were shipped for TCRbeta analysis as frozen whole blood, isolated PBMCs, or DNA extracted from either sample type. As encoded in the germline V gene, CDR1 is MNHNS while CDR2 is SASEGT. Spanning cysteine to phenylalanine, the CDR3 consists of 17 amino acids. Kept here is only the CDR3 DNA, which spans 51 bases and is read in frame from base 1. V is reduced by 3 bases and J by 0 bases, leaving a spacing of 15 bases between them. This receptor was identified in a man aged 35 to 55 with active or convalescent COVID-19. Sequencing was carried out using peripheral blood. The chain is made from TRBV6-1 and TRBJ2-4; 5 matching bases give a weak D call of TRBD1. The DNA is TGTGCCAGCAGTGACAAGGGCCTGACAGTAGCCAAAAACATTCAGTACTTC. It is translated as CASSDKGLTVAKNIQYF.